This T cell receptor beta chain was identified during a study of early T cells in non-severe SARS-CoV-2 infection. Across the study: The study sequenced bulk RNA from unsorted whole blood, with chains unpaired. Whole-study results and caveats: Anti-spike CD8 responses were favored by VDJdb matching, which missed private and CD4 specificities.

In the case of this clonotype: What it binds is unknown.

Molecules of cDNA were individually given unique molecular identifiers that were attached to them. TCRdb re-called the 5' RACE reads with MiXCR, one entry per CDR3 protein. The sample has some 66,000 distinct CDR3 sequences, around 13% seen once. This sequence was found in an adult who was a healthcare worker with PCR-confirmed SARS-CoV-2 infection or an uninfected control (not recorded which). The specimen was whole blood.

CDR3 sequence: CASSLGGGQETQYF. The DNA for the CDR3 is TGTGCCAGCAGCTTAGGGGGCGGCCAAGAGACCCAGTACTTC. The J gene is TRBJ2-5, the V gene TRBV11-2; the D gene is possibly TRBD1 (5 bases). Trimming took off 1 base at V and 1 base at J, with 7 bases between the two ends. CDR1 is SGHAT and CDR2 is FQNNGV in the germline V gene. This CDR3 has 14 amino acids.